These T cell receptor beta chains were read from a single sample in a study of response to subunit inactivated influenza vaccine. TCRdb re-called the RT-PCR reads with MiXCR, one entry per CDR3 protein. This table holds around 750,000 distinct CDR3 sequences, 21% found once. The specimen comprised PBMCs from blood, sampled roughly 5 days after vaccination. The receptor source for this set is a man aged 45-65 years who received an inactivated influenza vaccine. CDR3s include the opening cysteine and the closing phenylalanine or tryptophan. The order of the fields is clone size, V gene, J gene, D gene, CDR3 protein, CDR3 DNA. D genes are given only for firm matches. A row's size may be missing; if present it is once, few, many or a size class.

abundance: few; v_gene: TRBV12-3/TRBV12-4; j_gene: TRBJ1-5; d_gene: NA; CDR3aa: CASSLSRVDQPQHF; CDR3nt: TGTGCCAGCAGTTTAAGCAGGGTGGATCAGCCCCAGCATTTT
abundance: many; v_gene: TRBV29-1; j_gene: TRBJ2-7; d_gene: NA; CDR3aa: CSVEAGNSYEQYF; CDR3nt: TGCAGCGTTGAAGCAGGGAACAGCTACGAGCAGTACTTC
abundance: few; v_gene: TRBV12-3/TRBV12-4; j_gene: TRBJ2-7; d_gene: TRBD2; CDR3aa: CASSVGLAGEKSF; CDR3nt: TGTGCCAGCAGCGTGGGACTAGCGGGAGAAAAGAGCTTC
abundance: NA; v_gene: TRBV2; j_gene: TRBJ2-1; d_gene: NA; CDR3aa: CASSEQGGDEQFF; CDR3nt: TGTGCCAGCAGCGAACAGGGAGGCGATGAGCAGTTCTTC
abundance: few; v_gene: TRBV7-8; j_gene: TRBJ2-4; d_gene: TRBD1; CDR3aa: CASTKDRVKNIQYF; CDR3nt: TGTGCCAGCACCAAAGACAGGGTCAAAAACATTCAGTACTTC
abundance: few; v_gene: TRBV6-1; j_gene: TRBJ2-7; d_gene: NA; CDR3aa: CASRRGSDYEQYF; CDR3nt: TGTGCCAGCAGGAGGGGCAGCGACTACGAGCAGTACTTC
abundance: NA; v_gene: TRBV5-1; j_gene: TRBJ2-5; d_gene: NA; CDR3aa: CASSSAGHIQETQYF; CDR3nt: TGCGCCAGCAGCTCGGCAGGGCATATCCAAGAGACCCAGTACTTC
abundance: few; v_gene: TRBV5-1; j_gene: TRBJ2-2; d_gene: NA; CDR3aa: CASSLGSADTGELFF; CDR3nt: TGCGCCAGCAGCCTCGGGTCAGCGGATACCGGGGAGCTGTTTTTT
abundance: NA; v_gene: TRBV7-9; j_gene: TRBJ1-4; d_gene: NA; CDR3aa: CASSLRGVKEKLFF; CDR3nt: TGTGCCAGCAGCTTAAGGGGGGTAAAAGAAAAACTGTTTTTT
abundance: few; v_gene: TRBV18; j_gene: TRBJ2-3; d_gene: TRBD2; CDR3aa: CASSPLAGTSTDTQYF; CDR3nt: TGTGCCAGCTCACCATTAGCGGGCACTAGCACAGATACGCAGTATTTT
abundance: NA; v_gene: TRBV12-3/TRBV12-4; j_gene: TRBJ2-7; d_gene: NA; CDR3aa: CASSLTGQGPLGQYF; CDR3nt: TGTGCCAGCAGTTTAACGGGCCAGGGGCCGCTTGGGCAGTACTTC
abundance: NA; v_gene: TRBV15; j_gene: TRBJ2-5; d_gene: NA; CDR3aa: CATSRDKMVQETQYF; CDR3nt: TGTGCCACCAGCAGAGATAAGATGGTCCAAGAGACCCAGTACTTC
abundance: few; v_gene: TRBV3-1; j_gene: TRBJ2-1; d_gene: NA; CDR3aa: CASSADRYNEQFF; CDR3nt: TGTGCCAGCAGCGCCGACAGATACAATGAGCAGTTCTTC
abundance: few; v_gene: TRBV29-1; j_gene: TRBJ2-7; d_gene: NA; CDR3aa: CSVEDPKQYF; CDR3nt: TGCAGCGTTGAAGATCCGAAGCAGTACTTC
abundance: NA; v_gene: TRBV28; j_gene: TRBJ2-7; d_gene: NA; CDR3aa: CASMGTPSYEQYF; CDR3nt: TGTGCCAGCATGGGGACTCCCTCCTACGAGCAGTACTTC
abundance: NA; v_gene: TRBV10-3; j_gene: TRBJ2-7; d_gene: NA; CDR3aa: CAISEALMDRGGEQYF; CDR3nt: TGTGCCATCAGTGAGGCATTGATGGACAGAGGAGGGGAGCAGTACTTC
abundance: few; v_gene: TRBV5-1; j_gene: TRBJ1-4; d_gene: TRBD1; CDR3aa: CASSSGTGPNEKLFF; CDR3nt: TGCGCCAGCAGCTCGGGGACAGGGCCCAATGAAAAACTGTTTTTT
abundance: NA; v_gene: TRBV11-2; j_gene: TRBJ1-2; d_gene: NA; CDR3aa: CASSYGPADYGYTF; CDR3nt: TGTGCCAGCAGCTACGGACCTGCTGACTATGGCTACACCTTC
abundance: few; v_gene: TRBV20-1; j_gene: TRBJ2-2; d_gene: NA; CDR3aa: CSARDPRRFANTGELFF; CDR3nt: TGCAGTGCTAGAGATCCTCGACGGTTCGCGAACACCGGGGAGCTGTTTTTT
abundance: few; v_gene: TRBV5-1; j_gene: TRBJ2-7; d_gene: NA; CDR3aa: CASSPWGGNTYEQYF; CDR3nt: TGCGCCAGCTCGCCTTGGGGGGGCAATACCTACGAGCAGTACTTC
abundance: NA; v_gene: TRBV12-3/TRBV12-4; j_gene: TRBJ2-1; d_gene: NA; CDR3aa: CASSFPRQFNEQFF; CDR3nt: TGTGCCAGTTCTTTTCCCCGACAGTTCAATGAGCAGTTCTTC
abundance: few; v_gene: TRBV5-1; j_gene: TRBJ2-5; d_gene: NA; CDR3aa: CASSLVGSGGETQYF; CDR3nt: TGCGCCAGCAGCTTGGTCGGTAGTGGGGGGGAGACCCAGTACTTC
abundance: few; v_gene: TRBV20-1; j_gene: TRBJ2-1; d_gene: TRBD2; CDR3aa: CSARLGGGSSYNEQFF; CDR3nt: TGCAGTGCTAGGTTGGGGGGAGGGAGCTCCTACAATGAGCAGTTCTTC
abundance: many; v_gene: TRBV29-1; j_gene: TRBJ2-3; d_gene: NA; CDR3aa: CSVDLGSASTDTQYF; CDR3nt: TGCAGCGTTGATTTGGGGAGCGCTAGCACAGATACGCAGTATTTT
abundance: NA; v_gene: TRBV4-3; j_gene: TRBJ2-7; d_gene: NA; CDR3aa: CASSQAVGGRAYEQYF; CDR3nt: TGCGCCAGCAGCCAAGCAGTGGGGGGGCGCGCGTACGAGCAGTACTTC
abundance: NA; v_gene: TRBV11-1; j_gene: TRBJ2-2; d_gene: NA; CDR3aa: CASSLSGAGPTSRGELFF; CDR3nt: TGTGCCAGCAGCTTAAGCGGCGCAGGCCCAACTAGCCGAGGGGAGCTGTTTTTT
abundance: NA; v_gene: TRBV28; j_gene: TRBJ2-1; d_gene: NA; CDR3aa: CASSLSRSGSYNEQFF; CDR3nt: TGTGCCAGCAGTTTGAGTCGAAGTGGGTCCTACAATGAGCAGTTCTTC
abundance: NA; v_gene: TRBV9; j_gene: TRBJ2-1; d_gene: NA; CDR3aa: CASSPVRGEQFF; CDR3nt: TGTGCCAGCAGCCCAGTCAGGGGTGAGCAGTTCTTC
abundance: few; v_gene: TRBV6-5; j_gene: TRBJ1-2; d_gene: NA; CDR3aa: CASSYEPVATGYTF; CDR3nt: TGTGCCAGCAGTTACGAACCCGTGGCGACTGGCTACACCTTC
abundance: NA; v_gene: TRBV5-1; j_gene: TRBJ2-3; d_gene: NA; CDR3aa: CASRVAVTDTQYF; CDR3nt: TGCGCCAGCAGGGTAGCGGTCACAGATACGCAGTATTTT
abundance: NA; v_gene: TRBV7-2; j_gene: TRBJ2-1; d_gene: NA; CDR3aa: CASAARSYNEQFF; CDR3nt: TGTGCCAGCGCGGCCCGCTCCTACAATGAGCAGTTCTTC
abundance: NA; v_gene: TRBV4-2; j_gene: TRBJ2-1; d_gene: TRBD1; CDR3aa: CASSQDQKTGYNEQFF; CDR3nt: TGTGCCAGCAGCCAAGATCAGAAGACAGGGTACAATGAGCAGTTCTTC
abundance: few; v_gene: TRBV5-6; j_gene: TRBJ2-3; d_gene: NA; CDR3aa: CASSFAPSSTDTQYF; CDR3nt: TGTGCCAGCAGCTTTGCGCCTTCTAGCACAGATACGCAGTATTTT
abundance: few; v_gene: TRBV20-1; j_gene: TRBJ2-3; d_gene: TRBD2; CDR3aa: CSARTSGRPSTDTQYF; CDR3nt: TGCAGTGCTCGGACTAGCGGGAGGCCGAGCACAGATACGCAGTATTTT
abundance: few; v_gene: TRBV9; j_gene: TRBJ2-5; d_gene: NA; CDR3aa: CASSPQGSPEETQYF; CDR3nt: TGTGCCAGCAGCCCCCAAGGGTCTCCCGAAGAGACCCAGTACTTC
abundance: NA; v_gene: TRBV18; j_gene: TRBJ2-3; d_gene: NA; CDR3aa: CASSPLGTGSTDTQYF; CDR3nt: TGTGCCAGCTCACCTCTCGGTACAGGGTCCACAGATACGCAGTATTTT
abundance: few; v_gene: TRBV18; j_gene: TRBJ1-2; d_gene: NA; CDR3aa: CASSPSKGRDYGYTF; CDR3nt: TGTGCCAGCTCACCCTCCAAGGGGCGAGACTATGGCTACACCTTC
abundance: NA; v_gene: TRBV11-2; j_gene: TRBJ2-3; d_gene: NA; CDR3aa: CASSSTYRGFTQYF; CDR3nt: TGTGCCAGCAGCTCAACATACCGGGGTTTTACGCAGTATTTT
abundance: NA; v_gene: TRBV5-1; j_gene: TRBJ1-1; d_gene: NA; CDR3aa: CASSLVRGRYTEAFF; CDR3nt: TGCGCCAGCAGCTTGGTACGGGGGCGGTACACTGAAGCTTTCTTT
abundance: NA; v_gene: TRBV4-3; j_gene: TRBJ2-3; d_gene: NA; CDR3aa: CASSQDHVTEGTDTQYF; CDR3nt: TGCGCCAGCAGCCAAGATCACGTCACAGAGGGAACAGATACGCAGTATTTT
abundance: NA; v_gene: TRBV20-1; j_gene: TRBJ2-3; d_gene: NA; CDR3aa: CSARAGGDTQYF; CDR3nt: TGCAGTGCTAGAGCGGGGGGCGATACGCAGTATTTT
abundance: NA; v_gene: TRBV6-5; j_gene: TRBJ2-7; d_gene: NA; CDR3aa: CASSYSNSLRISYEQYF; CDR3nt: TGTGCCAGCAGTTACTCGAACAGCCTCCGAATCTCCTACGAGCAGTACTTC
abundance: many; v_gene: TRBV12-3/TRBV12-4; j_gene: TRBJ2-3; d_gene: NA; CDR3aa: CASSPSGTQYF; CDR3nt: TGTGCCAGCAGTCCATCCGGTACGCAGTATTTT
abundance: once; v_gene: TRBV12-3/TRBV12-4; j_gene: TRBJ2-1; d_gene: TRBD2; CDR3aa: CASSKNGLAGDEQFF; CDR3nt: TGTGCCAGCAGTAAAAACGGACTAGCGGGGGATGAGCAGTTCTTC
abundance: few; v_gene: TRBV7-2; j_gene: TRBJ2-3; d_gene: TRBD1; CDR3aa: CASSPSGQGAEDTQYF; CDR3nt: TGTGCCAGCAGCCCCTCCGGTCAGGGGGCAGAGGATACGCAGTATTTT
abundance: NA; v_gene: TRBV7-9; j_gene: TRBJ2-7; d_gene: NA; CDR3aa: CASSVGNYEQYF; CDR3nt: TGTGCCAGCAGCGTGGGCAACTACGAGCAGTACTTC
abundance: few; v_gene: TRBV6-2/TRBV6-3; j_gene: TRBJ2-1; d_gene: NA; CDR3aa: CASSTKGHYNEQFF; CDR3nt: TGTGCCAGCAGTACGAAGGGCCATTACAATGAGCAGTTCTTC
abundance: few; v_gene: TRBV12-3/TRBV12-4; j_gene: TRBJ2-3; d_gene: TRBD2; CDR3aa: CASSIAGYSTDTQYF; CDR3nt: TGTGCCAGCAGTATAGCGGGCTACAGCACAGATACGCAGTATTTT
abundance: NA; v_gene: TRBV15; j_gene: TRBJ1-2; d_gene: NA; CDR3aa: CATSREDGYSYGYTF; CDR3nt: TGTGCCACCAGCAGAGAAGATGGTTATAGCTATGGCTACACCTTC
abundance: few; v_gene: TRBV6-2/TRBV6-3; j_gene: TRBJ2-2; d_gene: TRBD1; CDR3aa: CASSWRTGANTGELFF; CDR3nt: TGTGCCAGCAGTTGGCGGACAGGCGCGAACACCGGGGAGCTGTTTTTT